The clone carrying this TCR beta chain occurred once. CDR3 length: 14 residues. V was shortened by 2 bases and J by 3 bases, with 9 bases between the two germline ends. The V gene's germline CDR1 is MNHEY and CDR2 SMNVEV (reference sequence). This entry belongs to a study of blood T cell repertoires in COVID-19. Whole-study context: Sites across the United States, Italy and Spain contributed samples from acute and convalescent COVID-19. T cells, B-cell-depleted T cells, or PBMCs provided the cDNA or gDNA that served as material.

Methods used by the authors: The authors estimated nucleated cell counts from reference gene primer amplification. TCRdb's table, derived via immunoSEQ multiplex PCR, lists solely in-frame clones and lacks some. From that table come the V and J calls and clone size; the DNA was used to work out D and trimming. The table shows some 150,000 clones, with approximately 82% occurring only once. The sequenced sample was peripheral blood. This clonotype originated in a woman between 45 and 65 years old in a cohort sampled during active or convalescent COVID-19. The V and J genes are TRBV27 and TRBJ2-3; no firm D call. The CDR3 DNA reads TGTGCCAGCAGTTTAATCGGTGAAACAGATACGCAGTATTTT. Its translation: CASSLIGETDTQYF.